The sequence of this T cell receptor (beta chain) was determined in a study of T cell repertoires in cytomegalovirus infection. Study-wide points: The ex vivo response was dominated by HLA-C-restricted CMV-specific TCR beta clonotypes. Summed frequency of public TCR beta families distinguished CMV carriers with the relevant HLA.

TCRdb re-derived calls from the reads in MiXCR, one entry per CDR3 protein. The sample lists hundreds of thousands of distinct CDR3 sequences; under 55% were seen once. On this clonotype itself: Its antigen is still unknown.

There are 16 residues in the CDR3. Deletions cut 5 bases from V and 3 bases from J, with 16 bases between. The germline V gene encodes CDR1 SEHNR and CDR2 FQNEAQ (reference sequence). This specimen consisted of cultured PBMCs, obtained from culture after CMV antigen stimulation. The receptor's source is a human donor in good health (CMV status not recorded). Some clones in this sample may be carry-over from other donors' samples. The chain combines TRBV7-9 with TRBJ1-4, with no clear D. CDR3 sequence (DNA): TGTGCCAGCAGCAGCCGGGAACAAGCGTCTAATGAAAAACTGTTTTTT. Amino acids: CASSSREQASNEKLFF.